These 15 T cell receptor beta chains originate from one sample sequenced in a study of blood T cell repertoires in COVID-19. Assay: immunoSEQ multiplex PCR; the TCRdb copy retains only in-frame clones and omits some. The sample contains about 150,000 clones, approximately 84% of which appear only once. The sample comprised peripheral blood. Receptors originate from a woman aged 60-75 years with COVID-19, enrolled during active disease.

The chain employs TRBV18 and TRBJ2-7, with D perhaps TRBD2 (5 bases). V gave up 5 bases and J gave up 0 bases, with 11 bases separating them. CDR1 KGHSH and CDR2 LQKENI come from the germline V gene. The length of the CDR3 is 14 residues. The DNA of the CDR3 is TGTGCCAGCTCAGGCGGGCTCAACTCCTACGAGCAGTACTTC. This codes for CASSGGLNSYEQYF. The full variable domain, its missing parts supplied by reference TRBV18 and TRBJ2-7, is NAGVMQNPRHLVRRRGQEARLRCSPMKGHSHVYWYRQLPEEGLKFMVYLQKENIIDESGMPKERFSAEFPKEGPSILRIQQVVRGDSAAYFCASSGGLNSYEQYFGPGTRLTVT.

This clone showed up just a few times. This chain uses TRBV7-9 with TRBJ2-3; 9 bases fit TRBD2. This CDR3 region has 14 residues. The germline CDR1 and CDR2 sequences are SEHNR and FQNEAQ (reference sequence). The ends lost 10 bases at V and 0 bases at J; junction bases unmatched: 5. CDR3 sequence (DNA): TGTGCCACCTTGGCGGGGGGGAGCACAGATACGCAGTATTTT. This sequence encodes CATLAGGSTDTQYF.

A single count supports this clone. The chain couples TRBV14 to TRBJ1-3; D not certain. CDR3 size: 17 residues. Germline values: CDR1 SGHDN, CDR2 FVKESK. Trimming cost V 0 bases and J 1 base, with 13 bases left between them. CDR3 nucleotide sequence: TGTGCCAGCAGCCAAGATAGAGGCCAGAGGTCTGGAAACACCATATATTTT. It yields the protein CASSQDRGQRSGNTIYF.

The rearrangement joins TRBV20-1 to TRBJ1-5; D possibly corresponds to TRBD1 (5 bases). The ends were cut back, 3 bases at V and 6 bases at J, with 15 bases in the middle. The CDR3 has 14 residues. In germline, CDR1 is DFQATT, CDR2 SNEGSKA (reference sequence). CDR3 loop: CSASRGVAGQPQHF. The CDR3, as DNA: TGCAGTGCTAGTCGGGGGGTAGCCGGTCAGCCCCAGCATTTT.

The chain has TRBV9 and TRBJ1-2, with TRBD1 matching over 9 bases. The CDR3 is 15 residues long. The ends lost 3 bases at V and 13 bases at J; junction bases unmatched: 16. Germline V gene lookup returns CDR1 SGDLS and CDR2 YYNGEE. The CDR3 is CASSGTPGQGPLLTF. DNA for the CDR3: TGTGCCAGCAGCGGGACCCCAGGACAGGGGCCACTTCTCACCTTC. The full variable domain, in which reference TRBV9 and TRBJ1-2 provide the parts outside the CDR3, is DSGVTQTPKHLITATGQRVTLRCSPRSGDLSVYWYQQSLDQGLQFLIQYYNGEERAKGNILERFSAQQFPDLHSELNLSSLELGDSALYFCASSGTPGQGPLLTFGSGTRLTVV.

The CDR3 nucleotides read TGTGCCAGTAGTATTCCATTAGGGGGAACTAGAAACATTCAGTACTTC. Encoded protein: CASSIPLGGTRNIQYF. V gene TRBV19 combines with J gene TRBJ2-4, with D perhaps TRBD1 (6 bases). CDR1 and CDR2 from the germline V gene are LNHDA and SQIVND (reference sequence). The CDR3 consists of 16 residues. With 3 bases removed from V and 6 bases from J, the gap between germline ends came to 18 bases.

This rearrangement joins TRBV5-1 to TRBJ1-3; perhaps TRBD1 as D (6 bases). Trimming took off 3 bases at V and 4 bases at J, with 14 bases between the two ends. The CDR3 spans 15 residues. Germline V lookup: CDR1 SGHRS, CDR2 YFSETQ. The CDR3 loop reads CASSSTGWSGNTIYF. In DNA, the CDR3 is TGCGCCAGCAGCTCAACAGGGTGGTCGGGAAACACCATATATTTT. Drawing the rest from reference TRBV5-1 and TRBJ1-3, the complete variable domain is KAGVTQTPRYLIKTRGQQVTLSCSPISGHRSVSWYQQTPGQGLQFLFEYFSETQRNKGNFPGRFSGRQFSNSRSEMNVSTLELGDSALYLCASSSTGWSGNTIYFGEGSWLTVV.

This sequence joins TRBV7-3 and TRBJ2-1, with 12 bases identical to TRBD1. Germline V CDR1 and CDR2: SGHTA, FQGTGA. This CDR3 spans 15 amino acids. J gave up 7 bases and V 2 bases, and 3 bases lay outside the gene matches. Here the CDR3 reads CASSLSGQGANEQFF. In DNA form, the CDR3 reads TGTGCCAGCAGCTTATCGGGACAGGGGGCGAATGAGCAGTTCTTC.

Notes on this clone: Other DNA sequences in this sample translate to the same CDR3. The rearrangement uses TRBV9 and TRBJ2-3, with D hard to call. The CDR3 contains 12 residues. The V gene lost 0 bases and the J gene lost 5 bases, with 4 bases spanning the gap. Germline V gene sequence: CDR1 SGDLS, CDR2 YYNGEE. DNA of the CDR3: TGTGCCAGCAGCGTAGCGGGAGATACGCAGTATTTT. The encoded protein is CASSVAGDTQYF.

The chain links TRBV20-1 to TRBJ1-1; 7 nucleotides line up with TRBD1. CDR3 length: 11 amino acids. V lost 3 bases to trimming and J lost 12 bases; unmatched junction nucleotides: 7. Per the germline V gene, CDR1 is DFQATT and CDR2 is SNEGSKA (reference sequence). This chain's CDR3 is CSARADRAPFF. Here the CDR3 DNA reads TGCAGTGCTAGGGCAGACAGGGCGCCTTTCTTT.

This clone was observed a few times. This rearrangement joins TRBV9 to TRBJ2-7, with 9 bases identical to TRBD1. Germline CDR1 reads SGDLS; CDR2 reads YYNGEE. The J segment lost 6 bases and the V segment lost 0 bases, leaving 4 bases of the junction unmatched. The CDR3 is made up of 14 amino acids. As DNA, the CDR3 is TGTGCCAGCAGCGTAGGTGACAGGGGGTCCGAGCAGTACGTC. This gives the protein CASSVGDRGSEQYV.

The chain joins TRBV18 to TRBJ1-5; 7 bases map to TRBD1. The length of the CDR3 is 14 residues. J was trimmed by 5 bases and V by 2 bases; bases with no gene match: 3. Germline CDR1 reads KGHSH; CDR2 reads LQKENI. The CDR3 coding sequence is TGTGCCAGCTCACCAACAGGGGATTATCAGCCCCAGCATTTT. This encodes CASSPTGDYQPQHF.

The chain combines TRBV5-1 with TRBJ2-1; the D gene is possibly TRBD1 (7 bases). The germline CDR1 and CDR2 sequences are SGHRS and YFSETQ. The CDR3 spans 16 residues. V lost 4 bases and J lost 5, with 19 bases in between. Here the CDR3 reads CASSRQGGTLNNEQFF. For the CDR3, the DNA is TGCGCCAGCAGCCGGCAGGGGGGTACCTTGAACAATGAGCAGTTCTTC.

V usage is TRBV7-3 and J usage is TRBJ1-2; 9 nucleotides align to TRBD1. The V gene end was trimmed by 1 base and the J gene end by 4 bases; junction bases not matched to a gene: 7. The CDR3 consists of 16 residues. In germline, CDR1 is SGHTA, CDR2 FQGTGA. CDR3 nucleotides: TGTGCCAGCAGCTTAAGCCCGGGACAGGGTGCCTATGGCTACACCTTC. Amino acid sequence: CASSLSPGQGAYGYTF.

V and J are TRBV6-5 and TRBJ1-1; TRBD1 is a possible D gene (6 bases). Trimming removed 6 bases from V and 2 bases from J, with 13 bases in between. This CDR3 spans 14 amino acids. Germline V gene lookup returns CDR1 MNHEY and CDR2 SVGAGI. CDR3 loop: CASSNDRSNTEAFF. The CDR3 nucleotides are TGTGCCAGCAGCAACGACAGGAGCAACACTGAAGCTTTCTTT.